The 21 T cell receptor beta chains below all came from one sample that was sequenced in a study of CD8+CD57+ T cells in acquired aplastic anemia (dated by TCRdb to 2017 to 2018). Patients chosen for sequencing had shown expansion of CD8+CD57+ cells by flow cytometry. Sequencing relied on an Illumina HiSeq 2000. Genomic DNA served as template for TCR beta VDJ combination and CDR3 sequence profiling. TCRdb reanalyzed the raw reads on its own, using fastp at Q25 for trimming and MiXCR for clone calling, and kept in-frame beta chains. Rows with a matching CDR3 protein are joined into one entry that keeps the most common DNA and genes. The table for this sample lists over 150,000 distinct CDR3 sequences; roughly 60% of them were counted only once. The ten largest clones take up about 42% of the sample. Specimen: sorted CD4+, CD8+, or CD8+CD57+ T cells (not recorded which) from PBMCs. These receptors originate from a human donor with aplastic anemia.

In its sample, this clonotype was seen a few times. The chain uses TRBV20-1 and TRBJ1-2; D might be TRBD1 (5 bases). From germline, CDR1 is DFQATT and CDR2 SNEGSKA (reference sequence). V gave up 3 bases and J gave up 5 bases, with 7 bases separating them. The CDR3 is made up of 11 amino acids. CDR3: CSARGRYGYTF. CDR3 DNA sequence: TGCAGTGCTAGGGGACGATATGGCTACACCTTC.

The chain employs TRBV12-3 or TRBV12-4 and TRBJ1-1, with D tentatively TRBD1 (6 bases). The CDR3 spans 13 residues. Deletions cut 6 bases from V and 5 bases from J, with 13 bases between. The CDR3 coding sequence is TGTGCCAGCAGGTCGGGGGGCTGGACTGAAGCTTTCTTT. It yields the protein CASRSGGWTEAFF.

This clonotype turned up a few times. V usage is TRBV7-6 and J usage is TRBJ2-7, with TRBD1 matching over 7 bases. J gave up 6 bases and V 3 bases, and 2 bases lay outside the gene matches. This CDR3 has 12 amino acids. Germline loops: CDR1 SGHVS, CDR2 FNYEAQ. The CDR3 spells CASSLTGIEQYF. CDR3 sequence (DNA): TGTGCCAGCAGCTTGACAGGGATCGAGCAGTACTTC.

In its sample, this clonotype was seen many times. The chain is built from TRBV19 and TRBJ1-2, with D maybe TRBD1 (6 bases). The V and J ends lost 7 bases and 6 bases respectively, with 21 bases between them. In germline, CDR1 is LNHDA, CDR2 SQIVND (reference sequence). This CDR3 has 15 residues. CDR3 region: CASTPRTRGNNGYTF. CDR3 DNA: TGTGCCAGTACCCCGAGAACCAGGGGAAATAATGGCTACACCTTC.

CDR3 DNA: TGCAGCGTTAGAAAAGAGACCCAGTACTTC. Its protein product is CSVRKETQYF. The chain joins TRBV29-1 to TRBJ2-5, with D unresolved. The CDR3 spans 10 residues. Germline CDR1 and CDR2: SQVTM and ANQGSEA. Trimming took 5 bases from V and 3 from J, leaving 4 bases between them.

V gene TRBV2 combines with J gene TRBJ2-6; unclear D gene. V was clipped by 7 bases and J by 1 base, with 11 bases between them. CDR1 SNHLY and CDR2 FYNNEI come from the germline V gene. The CDR3 consists of 15 residues. CDR3 sequence: CASTFLGSGANVLTF. CDR3 sequence (DNA): TGTGCCAGCACCTTTTTAGGATCTGGGGCCAACGTCCTGACTTTC.

The chain is built from TRBV29-1 and TRBJ2-7; no definite D call. Germline V CDR1 and CDR2: SQVTM, ANQGSEA. The CDR3 covers 12 residues. V lost 4 bases to trimming and J lost 4 bases, with 11 bases between them. CDR3 bases: TGCAGCGTTGTCGGCCGTGGGTACGAGCAGTACTTC. Encoded protein: CSVVGRGYEQYF.

This clonotype has only a few counts. The gene calls are TRBV10-3 and TRBJ2-2; perhaps D is TRBD1 or TRBD2 (5 bases each). V dropped 7 bases and J dropped 0 bases, with 15 bases sitting between them. This CDR3 is built from 16 residues. Germline V gives CDR1 ENHRY, CDR2 SYGVKD. As DNA, the CDR3 is TGTGCCATCAAGGGGACCGATACTTCGAACACCGGGGAGCTGTTTTTT. Residues: CAIKGTDTSNTGELFF.

V and J are TRBV7-2 and TRBJ2-5, with 8 bases lining up with TRBD1. The length of the CDR3 is 14 residues. Unmatched junction bases numbered 7, after V lost 5 bases and J lost 5 bases. The germline V gene encodes CDR1 SGHTA and CDR2 FQGNSA. The chain's CDR3 is CASSKATGDETQYF. CDR3 coding DNA: TGTGCCAGCAGCAAAGCGACAGGGGACGAGACCCAGTACTTC.

There are a few counts of this clonotype. The chain links TRBV20-1 to TRBJ2-5; 9 bases line up with TRBD1. V trimming: 6 bases; J trimming: 4 bases; junction bases outside the gene matches: 3. This CDR3 has 12 residues. Germline V lookup: CDR1 DFQATT, CDR2 SNEGSKA (reference sequence). The CDR3 bases are TGCAGTGCCGACAGGGGGGGAGAGACCCAGTACTTC. Translating it yields CSADRGGETQYF.

On this clonotype itself: The junction differs from germline at one of its ends, possibly a read error. The chain is built from TRBV5-1 and TRBJ2-3; 13 bases match TRBD2. This CDR3 contains 15 residues. Germline V gives CDR1 SGHRS, CDR2 YFSETQ. CDR3 amino acids: CASSPRTSGGDTQYF. The CDR3 DNA sequence: TGTGCCAGCAGCCCCCGGACTAGCGGGGGAGATACGCAGTATTTT. Together with reference TRBV5-1 and TRBJ2-3, the CDR3 gives the full variable domain: KAGVTQTPRYLIKTRGQQVTLSCSPISGHRSVSWYQQTPGQGLQFLFEYFSETQRNKGNFPGRFSGRQFSNSRSEMNVSTLELGDSALYLCASSPRTSGGDTQYFGPGTRLTVL.

V is TRBV7-9 and J is TRBJ1-2; the D is unclear. Between the trimmed V and J ends, which lost 8 bases and 6 bases, there was a span of 16 bases. The CDR3 consists of 13 residues. CDR1 and CDR2 from the germline V gene are SEHNR and FQNEAQ (reference sequence). CDR3 sequence (DNA): TGTGCCAGCGTGGGCTCCCGTGCTGATGGCTACACCTTC. It specifies CASVGSRADGYTF. The entire variable domain, with the rest obtained from reference TRBV7-9 and TRBJ1-2, is as follows: DTGVSQNPRHKITKRGQNVTFRCDPISEHNRLYWYRQTLGQGPEFLTYFQNEAQLEKSRLLSDRFSAERPKGSFSTLEIQRTEQGDSAMYLCASVGSRADGYTFGSGTRLTVV.

A single count supports this clonotype. This chain joins TRBV29-1 and TRBJ2-1; TRBD2 aligns across 11 bases. Per germline, CDR1 SQVTM and CDR2 ANQGSEA. After removal of 8 bases from V and 4 bases from J, the junction contained 7 bases not matched to a gene. This CDR3 has 14 residues. The DNA of the CDR3 is TGCAGCTTAACTACTAGCGGGAGTTACAATGAGCAGTTCTTC. Amino acid sequence: CSLTTSGSYNEQFF.

V usage is TRBV7-8 and J usage is TRBJ1-3; tentatively, D is TRBD1 (6 bases). CDR1 and CDR2 (germline): SGHVS, FQNEAQ. Trimming took off 5 bases at V and 7 bases at J, with 12 bases between the two ends. CDR3 length: 13 amino acids. The CDR3 protein is CASSLGTINTIYF. The DNA of the CDR3 is TGTGCCAGCAGCCTGGGGACAATTAACACCATATATTTT.

The chain joins TRBV12-3 or TRBV12-4 to TRBJ2-7; D remains ambiguous. The V end lost 6 bases, the J end lost 6 bases, and 9 bases lay between the germline ends. This CDR3 is 11 amino acids long. The CDR3 bases are TGTGCCAGCAGCGTGGTAGGCGAGCAGTACTTC. Protein: CASSVVGEQYF.

The CDR3 DNA reads TGTGCCAGCAGTTCGTCGACAGGCCACGGGGAGCTGTTTTTT. Protein product: CASSSSTGHGELFF. V and J are TRBV2 and TRBJ2-2, with D perhaps TRBD1 (6 bases). The germline V gene encodes CDR1 SNHLY and CDR2 FYNNEI. Trimming cost V 5 bases and J 7 bases, with 14 bases left between them. The CDR3 consists of 14 residues. The full variable domain, in which reference TRBV2 and TRBJ2-2 provide the parts outside the CDR3, is EPEVTQTPSHQVTQMGQEVILRCVPISNHLYFYWYRQILGQKVEFLVSFYNNEISEKSEIFDDQFSVERPDGSNFTLKIRSTKLEDSAMYFCASSSSTGHGELFFGEGSRLTVL.

The sample holds a few counts of this clonotype. The chain combines TRBV9 with TRBJ2-3; no clear D gene. The germline V gene encodes CDR1 SGDLS and CDR2 YYNGEE. The CDR3 spans 17 residues. Trimming left V 0 bases short and J 0 bases short, with 14 bases between. CDR3 nucleotides: TGTGCCAGCAGCGTAGCTCTGGGCGCCTCTAGCACAGATACGCAGTATTTT. Encoded protein: CASSVALGASSTDTQYF. The full variable domain, completed using reference TRBV9 and TRBJ2-3, is DSGVTQTPKHLITATGQRVTLRCSPRSGDLSVYWYQQSLDQGLQFLIQYYNGEERAKGNILERFSAQQFPDLHSELNLSSLELGDSALYFCASSVALGASSTDTQYFGPGTRLTVL.

This clonotype was picked up many times. The CDR3 sequence: CASSLESFQNTIYF. CDR3 DNA sequence: TGCGCCAGCAGCTTGGAATCATTCCAGAACACCATATATTTT. The chain is built from TRBV5-1 and TRBJ1-3; D call uncertain. Deletions cut 0 bases from V and 7 bases from J, with 11 bases between. This CDR3 is built from 14 residues. CDR1 is SGHRS and CDR2 is YFSETQ in the germline V gene.

A word on this clonotype: The junction departs from the called germline gene at one end, perhaps through a read error. The gene calls are TRBV2 and TRBJ2-3, with D possibly matching TRBD1 (5 bases). CDR1 and CDR2 from the germline V gene are SNHLY and FYNNEI. CDR3 length: 16 residues. CDR3 protein: CASGEAREPSVDTQYF. The CDR3 DNA is TGTGCCAGCGGTGAAGCCAGGGAACCCTCGGTAGATACGCAGTATTTT.

The chain links TRBV7-2 to TRBJ1-1; TRBD1 might be the D (6 bases). The CDR3 extends over 14 amino acids. Trimming removed 6 bases from V and 2 bases from J, with 13 bases in between. The V gene's germline CDR1 is SGHTA and CDR2 FQGNSA. As DNA, the CDR3 is TGTGCCAGCAGGGACCGGGACATTAACACTGAAGCTTTCTTT. It specifies CASRDRDINTEAFF.

This clonotype has ten or more counts. The V gene is TRBV25-1, the J gene TRBJ2-5; no clear D gene. The length of the CDR3 is 14 residues. Germline V gene lookup returns CDR1 MGHDK and CDR2 SYGVNS. With 3 bases removed from V and 4 bases from J, the gap between germline ends came to 12 bases. CDR3: CASSDLRAGETQYF. In nucleotides, the CDR3 is TGTGCCAGCAGTGATTTAAGAGCAGGAGAGACCCAGTACTTC.